The T cell receptor (beta chain) described here comes from a study of blood T cell repertoires in COVID-19. Study information: Samples of COVID-19 (acute and convalescent) were obtained from the United States, Italy and Spain. PBMCs, B-cell-depleted T cells, or T cells provided the cDNA or gDNA that made up the material.

V was clipped by 3 bases and J by 3 bases; unmatched bases: 12. Looked up from germline, CDR1 is SGHAT and CDR2 is FQNNGV. The CDR3 has 17 residues. Original processing notes: Quantification of nucleated cells was approximated via reference gene primer amplification. TCRdb keeps only in-frame clones here, not all; method: immunoSEQ multiplex PCR. D and trimming were read from the DNA, whereas the V and J calls and clone size are those reported in that table. There are over 35,000 clones in the sample; roughly 80% occur only once, and about 25% lies in the top ten. The source material was peripheral blood. The receptor was isolated from a human donor with acute or convalescent COVID-19. The donor label of this sample is uncertain. V is TRBV11-2 and J is TRBJ2-7; TRBD2 matches 9 bases. CDR3 bases: TGTGCCAGCAGCTTCCTCGGAGTAGCGGGGGCCCTCTACGAGCAGTACTTC. Translation: CASSFLGVAGALYEQYF. The full variable domain, completed using reference TRBV11-2 and TRBJ2-7, is EAGVAQSPRYKIIEKRQSVAFWCNPISGHATLYWYQQILGQGPKLLIQFQNNGVVDDSQLPKDRFSAERLKGVDSTLKIQPAKLEDSAVYLCASSFLGVAGALYEQYFGPGTRLTVT.